The 17 T cell receptor beta chains below all came from one sample that was sequenced in a study of metastatic and nonmetastatic thyroid tumors. Via MiXCR, TCRdb re-called the PCR reads. The repertoire holds about 31,000 clones, with roughly 19% as singletons. No treatment had been given to any patient before thyroid surgery. What was sequenced was blood. Source of these receptors: a female donor with papillary thyroid cancer or a benign thyroid nodule (not recorded which). Some clones in this sample may be carry-over from other donors' samples.

There are many counts of this clone. The genes are TRBV5-1 and TRBJ2-3; 7 nucleotides align to TRBD1. This CDR3 spans 14 amino acids. The junction had 3 bases not matched to a gene; V was cut back by 0 bases and J by 5 bases. Germline CDR1 is SGHRS and CDR2 is YFSETQ. CDR3 bases: TGCGCCAGCAGCTTGGTTAGGGGGCTAGATACGCAGTATTTT. This gives the protein CASSLVRGLDTQYF.

In nucleotides, the CDR3 is TGTGCCAGCAGGACACTAGCGGGAGATGAGCAGTTCTTC. Protein product: CASRTLAGDEQFF. V is TRBV7-9 and J is TRBJ2-1, with 11 positions matching TRBD2. The CDR3 is made up of 13 amino acids. Trimming at V came to 6 bases and at J to 8 bases, leaving 3 bases not matched to a gene. From germline, CDR1 is SEHNR and CDR2 FQNEAQ (reference sequence).

This clone was observed a few times. The junction departs from germline at one end; a sequencing error may be responsible. This sequence joins TRBV2 and TRBJ1-4, with a weak D call TRBD1 (5 bases). The germline gives CDR1 SNHLY, CDR2 FYNNEI. The CDR3 extends over 14 amino acids. The CDR3 protein is CGSKSRGPNEKLFF. CDR3 sequence (DNA): TGTGGCAGCAAGAGTCGGGGACCTAATGAAAAACTGTTTTTT.

This clone was recorded at least ten times. The V gene is TRBV5-4, the J gene TRBJ1-2; possibly TRBD1 for D (5 bases). The CDR3 totals 14 residues. Germline V gene data show CDR1 as SGHNT and CDR2 as YYREEE (reference sequence). V gave up 2 bases and J gave up 3 bases, with 11 bases separating them. The CDR3 DNA reads TGTGCCAGCAGCTTCTCCAGGGACTACTATGGCTACACCTTC. Amino acid sequence: CASSFSRDYYGYTF.

In this sample, this clone turned up a few times. The chain couples TRBV6-1 to TRBJ2-7; D gene unclear. CDR1 and CDR2 from the germline V gene are MNHNS and SASEGT. V shed 10 bases and J shed 4 bases, with 23 bases lying between them. The CDR3 covers 15 residues. CDR3 region: CATNRGEFNRYEQYF. The CDR3 bases are TGTGCCACCAACAGAGGAGAATTCAACCGGTACGAGCAGTACTTC.

A word on this clone: An end of the junction does not agree with germline; a read error may underlie this. J is TRBJ2-1 and V is TRBV19; D call uncertain. Germline loops: CDR1 LNHDA, CDR2 SQIVND (reference sequence). The CDR3 consists of 15 residues. The CDR3 sequence is CASGVSLNSYNEKFF. The CDR3 coding sequence is TGTGCCAGTGGTGTCAGCCTAAACTCCTACAATGAGAAGTTCTTC.

This clone was seen many times. The rearrangement links TRBV19 to TRBJ1-1; D is unclear. The V end was cut by 3 bases, the J end by 1 base, with 0 bases between. The CDR3 loop spans 11 amino acids. Per germline, CDR1 LNHDA and CDR2 SQIVND (reference sequence). The CDR3 reads CASSMNTEAFF. CDR3 in DNA: TGTGCCAGTAGTATGAACACTGAAGCTTTCTTT.

This clone has only one observation. The chain couples TRBV20-1 to TRBJ2-3; D is perhaps TRBD2 (6 bases). In germline, CDR1 is DFQATT, CDR2 SNEGSKA (reference sequence). CDR3 length: 15 residues. V was cut by 5 bases and J by 5 bases, with 20 bases left in between. CDR3 DNA: TGCAGTGCTGAAGATAGTACCCGGGGGAGAGATACGCAGTATTTT. Residues: CSAEDSTRGRDTQYF.

There are many counts of this clone. V gene TRBV11-2 combines with J gene TRBJ2-7; 9 bases map to TRBD2. This CDR3 has 14 amino acids. Trimming took 4 bases from V and 3 from J; bases not matched to a gene: 4. From germline, CDR1 is SGHAT and CDR2 FQNNGV. CDR3 in amino acids: CASSSSSGDYEQYF. DNA of the CDR3: TGTGCCAGCAGCTCGTCTAGCGGGGACTACGAGCAGTACTTC.

This clone was seen once. The CDR3 coding sequence is TGCGCCAGCAGCCAAGCGGGGCGGGTAGATACGCAGTATTTT. Residues: CASSQAGRVDTQYF. V is TRBV5-1 and J is TRBJ2-3; 7 bases match TRBD2. The V gene end was trimmed by 4 bases and the J gene end by 5 bases; junction bases not matched to a gene: 7. This CDR3 is built from 14 residues. CDR1 and CDR2 from the germline V gene are SGHRS and YFSETQ.

This clone was picked up many times. The chain links TRBV19 to TRBJ2-3; D not resolved. CDR1 is LNHDA and CDR2 is SQIVND in the germline V gene (reference sequence). Between the trimmed V and J ends, which lost 3 bases and 2 bases, there was a span of 6 bases. The CDR3 loop spans 13 amino acids. The CDR3 protein is CASSIGPTDTQYF. CDR3 sequence (DNA): TGTGCCAGTAGTATTGGACCCACAGATACGCAGTATTTT.

This clone was seen at least ten times. J is TRBJ1-1 and V is TRBV7-9, with D maybe TRBD1 (5 bases). The CDR3 runs to 14 residues. The V end lost 5 bases, the J end lost 3 bases, and 13 bases lay between the germline ends. CDR1 is SEHNR, CDR2 FQNEAQ, per germline (reference sequence). The CDR3: CASSPDSYYTEAFF. DNA of the CDR3: TGTGCCAGCAGCCCCGACAGTTACTACACTGAAGCTTTCTTT.

The genes are TRBV28 and TRBJ1-2; maybe TRBD1 (5 bases). CDR3 length: 15 amino acids. Germline-derived CDR1 and CDR2 are MDHEN and SYDVKM. V lost 4 bases, J lost 9 bases, and 21 bases lay in between. Written as DNA, the CDR3 is TGTGCCAGCAGTTCCCCGGGACGGATTAAAGTAAGCTACACCTTC. This codes for CASSSPGRIKVSYTF.

This clone has at least ten counts. This rearrangement joins TRBV6-2 or TRBV6-3 to TRBJ1-5, with D uncertain. The CDR3 contains 14 residues. V was trimmed by 0 bases and J by 11 bases, leaving 14 bases between them. CDR1 is MNHEY, CDR2 SVGEGT, per germline. The CDR3 nucleotides are TGTGCCAGCAGTTACTCCGGGCCCTGGAGAGCCCAGCATTTT. This gives the protein CASSYSGPWRAQHF.

CDR3 nucleotides: TGCGCCAGCAGCCAAGATGAGGGACTAGCGGGAGTAGATACGCAGTATTTT. This translates into CASSQDEGLAGVDTQYF. The chain joins TRBV4-1 to TRBJ2-3; 14 bases map to TRBD2. CDR1 and CDR2 from the germline V gene are MGHRA and YSYEKL. The CDR3 is made up of 17 amino acids. The ends lost 0 bases at V and 5 bases at J; junction bases unmatched: 4.

V usage is TRBV28 and J usage is TRBJ2-5; perhaps TRBD1 as D (6 bases). V was pared by 4 bases and J by 3 bases, with 12 bases between. The CDR3 totals 14 residues. Germline lookup yields CDR1 MDHEN and CDR2 SYDVKM. This CDR3 reads CASSSAGVKETQYF. CDR3 sequence (DNA): TGTGCCAGCAGTTCTGCAGGGGTCAAAGAGACCCAGTACTTC.

The chain is built from TRBV6-1 and TRBJ1-2; 9 nucleotides agree with TRBD1. The CDR3 consists of 16 residues. V gave up 5 bases and J gave up 4 bases; unmatched junction bases: 11. Germline-derived CDR1 and CDR2 are MNHNS and SASEGT. The CDR3 DNA follows: TGTGCCAGCAGTCCCGTTACCGGGACAGGGACCTATGGCTACACCTTC. It specifies CASSPVTGTGTYGYTF.